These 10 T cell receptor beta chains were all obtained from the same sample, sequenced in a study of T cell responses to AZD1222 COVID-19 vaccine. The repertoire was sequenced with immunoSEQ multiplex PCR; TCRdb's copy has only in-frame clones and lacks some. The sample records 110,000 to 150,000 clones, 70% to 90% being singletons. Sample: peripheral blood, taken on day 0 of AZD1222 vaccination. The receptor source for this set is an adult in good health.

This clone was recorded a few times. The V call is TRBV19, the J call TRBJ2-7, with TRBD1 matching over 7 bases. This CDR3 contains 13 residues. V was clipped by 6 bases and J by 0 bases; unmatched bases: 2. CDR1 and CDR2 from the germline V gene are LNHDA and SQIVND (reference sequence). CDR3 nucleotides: TGTGCCAGTAGAGGGGGCCTCTCCTACGAGCAGTACTTC. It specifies CASRGGLSYEQYF.

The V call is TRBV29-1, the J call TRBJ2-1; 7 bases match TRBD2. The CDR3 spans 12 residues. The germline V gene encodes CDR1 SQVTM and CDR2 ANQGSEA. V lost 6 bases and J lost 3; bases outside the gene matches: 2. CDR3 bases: TGCAGCGTCCGGGACTACTACAATGAGCAGTTCTTC. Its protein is CSVRDYYNEQFF.

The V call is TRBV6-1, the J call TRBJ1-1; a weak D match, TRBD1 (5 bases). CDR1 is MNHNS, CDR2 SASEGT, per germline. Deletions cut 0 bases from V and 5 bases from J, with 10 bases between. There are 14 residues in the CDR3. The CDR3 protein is CASSEAPGGTEAFF. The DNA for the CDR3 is TGTGCCAGCAGTGAAGCGCCGGGGGGAACTGAAGCTTTCTTT.

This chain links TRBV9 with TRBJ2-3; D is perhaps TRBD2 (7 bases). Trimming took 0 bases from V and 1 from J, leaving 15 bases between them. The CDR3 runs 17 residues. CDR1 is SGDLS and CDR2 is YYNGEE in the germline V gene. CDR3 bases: TGTGCCAGCAGCGTAGGAGGGGGGGGCGGAGGCACAGATACGCAGTATTTT. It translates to CASSVGGGGGGTDTQYF.

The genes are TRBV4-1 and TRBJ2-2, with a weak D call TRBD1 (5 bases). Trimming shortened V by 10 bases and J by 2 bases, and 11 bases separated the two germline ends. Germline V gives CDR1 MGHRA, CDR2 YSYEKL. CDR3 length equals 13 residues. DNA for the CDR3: TGCGCCACCCAACAGGTTAACACCGGGGAGCTGTTTTTT. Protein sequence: CATQQVNTGELFF.

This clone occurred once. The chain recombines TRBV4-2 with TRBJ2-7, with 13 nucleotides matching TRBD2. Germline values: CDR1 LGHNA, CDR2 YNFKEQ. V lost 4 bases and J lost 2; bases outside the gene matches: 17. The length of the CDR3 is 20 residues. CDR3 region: CASSPTYAGTSGVSPYEQYF. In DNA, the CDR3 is TGTGCCAGCAGCCCCACCTACGCCGGGACTAGCGGGGTGTCCCCCTACGAGCAGTACTTC.

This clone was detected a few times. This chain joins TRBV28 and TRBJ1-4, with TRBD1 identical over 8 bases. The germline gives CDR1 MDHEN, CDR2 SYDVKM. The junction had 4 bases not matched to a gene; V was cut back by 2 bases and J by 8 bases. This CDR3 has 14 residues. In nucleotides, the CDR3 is TGTGCCAGCAGTTTAGACAGGGGTGGCGAAAAACTGTTTTTT. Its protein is CASSLDRGGEKLFF.

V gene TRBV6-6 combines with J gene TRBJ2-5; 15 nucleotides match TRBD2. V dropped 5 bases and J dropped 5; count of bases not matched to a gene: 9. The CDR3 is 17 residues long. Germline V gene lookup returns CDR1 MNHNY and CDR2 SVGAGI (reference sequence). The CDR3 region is CASSRTSGGAVWETQYF. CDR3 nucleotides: TGTGCCAGCAGTCGGACTAGCGGGGGGGCAGTGTGGGAGACCCAGTACTTC.

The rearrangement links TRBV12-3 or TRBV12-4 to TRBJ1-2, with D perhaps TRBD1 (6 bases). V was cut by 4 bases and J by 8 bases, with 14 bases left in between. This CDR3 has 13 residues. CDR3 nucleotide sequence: TGTGCCAGCAGTTCTACAGGGACTAGCGGCTACACCTTC. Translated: CASSSTGTSGYTF.

CDR3 loop: CASSFKDRGLNQPQHF. In DNA, the CDR3 is TGTGCCAGCAGTTTTAAGGACAGGGGTCTCAATCAGCCCCAGCATTTT. The chain carries TRBV27 and TRBJ1-5, with TRBD1 matching over 9 bases. The CDR3 has 16 amino acids. The junction had 6 bases not matched to a gene; V was cut back by 3 bases and J by 3 bases. The germline gives CDR1 MNHEY, CDR2 SMNVEV (reference sequence).